This entry lists 24 T cell receptor beta chains sequenced from one sample in a study of TIL therapy for anti-PD-1-resistant metastatic lung cancer. The immunoSEQ assay was v3. Only in-frame clones appear in the TCRdb table, and some are missing; sequencing was by immunoSEQ multiplex PCR. The sample carries approximately 95,000 clones, about three fifths recorded once. Time point noted: pre-treatment sample, taken before nivolumab and TIL therapy. Most excised metastases sampled were pleural nodules or supraclavicular lymph nodes. The sample consisted of tumor tissue, taken at baseline. The receptors were sampled from a person between 25 and 79 years old with non-small cell lung cancer.

The chain links TRBV6-2 or TRBV6-3 to TRBJ1-1; 7 nucleotides agree with TRBD1. Looked up from germline, CDR1 is MNHEY and CDR2 is SVGEGT. With V trimmed by 6 bases and J by 4 bases, 8 bases remained unmatched. There are 14 residues in the CDR3. This CDR3 is CASSLQGKGTEAFF. CDR3 nucleotide sequence: TGTGCCAGCAGCCTACAGGGGAAGGGCACTGAAGCTTTCTTT.

This clone has only a few counts. The CDR3 region is CASQGGNSPLHF. The CDR3, as DNA: TGTGCCAGCCAAGGGGGGAATTCACCCCTCCACTTT. This sequence joins TRBV2 and TRBJ1-6, with a tentative D call TRBD1 (6 bases). Trimming took 8 bases from V and 7 from J, leaving 9 bases between them. The CDR3 contains 12 residues. The V gene's germline CDR1 is SNHLY and CDR2 FYNNEI.

V gene TRBV5-1 combines with J gene TRBJ2-1; D ambiguous. CDR3 length: 11 amino acids. CDR1 and CDR2 (germline): SGHRS, YFSETQ. Trimming cost V 0 bases and J 9 bases, with 4 bases left between them. The CDR3 sequence: CASSLDVEQFF. CDR3 DNA: TGCGCCAGCAGCTTGGATGTTGAGCAGTTCTTC.

The chain joins TRBV5-8 to TRBJ2-3; no firm D call. V lost 4 bases and J lost 4, with 10 bases in between. This CDR3 spans 13 amino acids. The germline CDR1 and CDR2 sequences are SGHTS and YDEGEE. Here the CDR3 DNA reads TGTGCCAGCAGCCTCCGGGCAGCAGATACGCAGTATTTT. This sequence encodes CASSLRAADTQYF.

CDR3: CASSSSGGAREQYF. The CDR3 DNA follows: TGTGCCAGCAGCTCAAGTGGCGGGGCCAGAGAGCAGTACTTC. The chain combines TRBV7-6 with TRBJ2-7; D is possibly TRBD2 (6 bases). The V end was cut by 4 bases, the J end by 7 bases, with 17 bases between. The CDR3 is 14 amino acids. Germline assignment: CDR1 SGHVS and CDR2 FNYEAQ.

The chain combines TRBV5-1 with TRBJ2-5, with D possibly being TRBD1 or TRBD2 (5 bases each). V was trimmed by 0 bases and J by 0 bases, leaving 15 bases between them. This CDR3 has 17 residues. In germline, CDR1 is SGHRS, CDR2 YFSETQ. The CDR3 nucleotides are TGCGCCAGCAGCTTGGATGGGAGCAGGGTAAACCAAGAGACCCAGTACTTC. It translates to CASSLDGSRVNQETQYF.

The genes are TRBV18 and TRBJ2-3, with D uncertain. V was shortened by 5 bases and J by 5 bases, with 14 bases between the two germline ends. This CDR3 has 14 amino acids. The germline gives CDR1 KGHSH, CDR2 LQKENI. The CDR3 here is CASSSEGGGDTQYF. The CDR3, as DNA: TGTGCCAGCTCAAGTGAAGGTGGTGGAGATACGCAGTATTTT.

The chain couples TRBV19 to TRBJ2-1, with TRBD1 matching 12 bases. Germline V lookup: CDR1 LNHDA, CDR2 SQIVND (reference sequence). Trimming cost V 3 bases and J 6 bases; bases outside gene matches: 3. The CDR3 is made up of 15 amino acids. This CDR3 reads CASSIGGQGANEQFF. CDR3 bases: TGTGCCAGTAGTATTGGGGGACAGGGGGCCAATGAGCAGTTCTTC.

The table lists this clone with a few counts. The chain employs TRBV9 and TRBJ1-1; D uncertain. Between the trimmed V and J ends, which lost 2 bases and 0 bases, there was a span of 5 bases. CDR3 length: 13 amino acids. Germline V gene data show CDR1 as SGDLS and CDR2 as YYNGEE. The CDR3 nucleotides are TGTGCCAGCAGCGTGGGGATGAACACTGAAGCTTTCTTT. The encoded protein is CASSVGMNTEAFF. The whole variable domain, filled in from reference TRBV9 and TRBJ1-1, reads DSGVTQTPKHLITATGQRVTLRCSPRSGDLSVYWYQQSLDQGLQFLIQYYNGEERAKGNILERFSAQQFPDLHSELNLSSLELGDSALYFCASSVGMNTEAFFGQGTRLTVV.

The chain has TRBV5-1 and TRBJ1-1; D is perhaps TRBD1 (6 bases). The CDR3 length is 15 residues. The ends were cut back, 3 bases at V and 1 base at J, with 13 bases in the middle. CDR1 and CDR2 (germline): SGHRS, YFSETQ. For the CDR3, the DNA is TGCGCCAGCAGCTACTCAGGGGCCGGGAACACTGAAGCTTTCTTT. It yields the protein CASSYSGAGNTEAFF. Combining the CDR3 with reference TRBV5-1 and TRBJ1-1 gives the whole variable domain KAGVTQTPRYLIKTRGQQVTLSCSPISGHRSVSWYQQTPGQGLQFLFEYFSETQRNKGNFPGRFSGRQFSNSRSEMNVSTLELGDSALYLCASSYSGAGNTEAFFGQGTRLTVV.

The sample holds a few counts of this clone. The chain has TRBV3-1 (or the pseudogene TRBV3-2) and TRBJ2-7, with 7 bases aligning to TRBD2. Trimming cost V 1 base and J 2 bases; bases outside gene matches: 2. The CDR3 consists of 14 residues. CDR1 LGHDT and CDR2 YNNKEL come from the germline V gene (reference sequence). The CDR3 sequence: CASSQVGRTYEQYF. CDR3 bases: TGTGCCAGCAGCCAAGTCGGGAGGACCTACGAGCAGTACTTC.

V and J are TRBV18 and TRBJ2-4, with D unclear. CDR3 size: 14 residues. Trimming pared 0 bases from V and 7 bases from J, leaving 10 bases between. Per the germline V gene, CDR1 is KGHSH and CDR2 is LQKENI. CDR3 DNA: TGTGCCAGCTCACCACCTGATGGAAGGAACATTCAGTACTTC. Protein product: CASSPPDGRNIQYF.

Concerning this clone itself: At one boundary the junction diverges from the germline segment, which might be a read error. This sample also contains other DNA sequences that code for the same CDR3. This rearrangement joins TRBV28 to TRBJ2-2; D gene unclear. Germline assignment: CDR1 MDHEN and CDR2 SYDVKM. There are 11 residues in the CDR3. CDR3 in amino acids: CASSFPGELFF. The CDR3 DNA reads TGTGCCAGTAGTTTCCCCGGGGAGCTGTTTTTT.

The chain employs TRBV3-1 (or the pseudogene TRBV3-2) and TRBJ2-2; 13 bases are a match to TRBD2. Per germline, CDR1 LGHDT and CDR2 YNNKEL (reference sequence). The CDR3 contains 17 residues. The trim removed 2 bases at V and 8 bases at J, leaving 8 bases unmatched. CDR3 DNA: TGTGCCAGCAGCCAACCCGGACTAGCGGGAGTGATTGGGGAGCTGTTTTTT. Amino acid sequence: CASSQPGLAGVIGELFF.

The chain has TRBV4-3 and TRBJ2-2; D not certain. Deletions cut 0 bases from V and 1 base from J, with 9 bases between. CDR3 size: 16 residues. Germline V gene data show CDR1 as LGHNA and CDR2 as YSLEER. CDR3 protein: CASSQEPIGNTGELFF. CDR3 sequence (DNA): TGCGCCAGCAGCCAAGAACCCATCGGGAACACCGGGGAGCTGTTTTTT.

This clone was observed a handful of times. The V and J genes are TRBV5-1 and TRBJ2-5, with 9 bases fitting TRBD2. Germline V gene data show CDR1 as SGHRS and CDR2 as YFSETQ. V trimming: 0 bases; J trimming: 2 bases; junction bases outside the gene matches: 5. The CDR3 covers 16 residues. Here the CDR3 reads CASSLVFSGGQETQYF. The CDR3 nucleotides read TGCGCCAGCAGCTTGGTGTTTAGCGGGGGACAAGAGACCCAGTACTTC.

The V gene is TRBV28, the J gene TRBJ2-1; 9 positions match TRBD2. V lost 6 bases to trimming and J lost 12 bases; unmatched junction nucleotides: 12. Germline V gene sequence: CDR1 MDHEN, CDR2 SYDVKM. The CDR3 is 14 amino acids. The CDR3 spells CASSRFGAGGGQFF. The CDR3 region has the DNA TGTGCCAGCAGCAGGTTCGGGGCGGGAGGGGGGCAGTTCTTC. Variable domain in full (rest from reference TRBV28 and TRBJ2-1): DVKVTQSSRYLVKRTGEKVFLECVQDMDHENMFWYRQDPGLGLRLIYFSYDVKMKEKGDIPEGYSVSREKKERFSLILESASTNQTSMYLCASSRFGAGGGQFFGPGTRLTVL.

This chain uses TRBV7-2 with TRBJ1-6, with D possibly matching TRBD1 (5 bases). The CDR3 loop spans 17 amino acids. Germline V lookup: CDR1 SGHTA, CDR2 FQGNSA. V lost 1 base, J lost 0 bases, and 10 bases lay in between. In nucleotides, the CDR3 is TGTGCCAGCAGCTTAGGAGGGACCAACTCCTATAATTCACCCCTCCACTTT. Protein: CASSLGGTNSYNSPLHF.

The V gene is TRBV6-2 or TRBV6-3, the J gene TRBJ2-1; a weak D match, TRBD2 (7 bases). Germline lookup yields CDR1 MNHEY and CDR2 SVGEGT. Deletions cut 0 bases from V and 5 bases from J, with 14 bases between. This CDR3 has 16 residues. CDR3 nucleotides: TGTGCCAGCAGTTACTCGGGAGGGGGGATAAACAATGAGCAGTTCTTC. Its protein product is CASSYSGGGINNEQFF.

This chain joins TRBV15 and TRBJ2-7; D is perhaps TRBD1 (6 bases). CDR1 and CDR2 from the germline V gene are LNHNV and YYDKDF (reference sequence). CDR3 length: 14 residues. With 1 base removed from V and 7 bases from J, the gap between germline ends came to 14 bases. The CDR3, as DNA: TGTGCCACCAGCAGAGGGGGGACACTCTTAGAGCAGTACTTC. This encodes CATSRGGTLLEQYF.

The rearrangement joins TRBV19 to TRBJ1-2, with a tentative D call TRBD1 (5 bases). V was trimmed by 3 bases and J by 6 bases, leaving 11 bases between them. Germline loops: CDR1 LNHDA, CDR2 SQIVND (reference sequence). The CDR3 covers 13 residues. CDR3 loop: CASSMEDINGYTF. CDR3 bases: TGTGCCAGTAGTATGGAGGACATCAATGGCTACACCTTC.

The chain uses TRBV6-6 and TRBJ2-3; 7 nucleotides align to TRBD2. CDR1 and CDR2 from the germline V gene are MNHNY and SVGAGI (reference sequence). V lost 6 bases, J lost 0 bases, and 3 bases stayed unmatched. This CDR3 spans 14 amino acids. The CDR3, as DNA: TGTGCCAGCAGCATTAGCGGGAGCACAGATACGCAGTATTTT. This gives the protein CASSISGSTDTQYF.

The V gene is TRBV12-3 or TRBV12-4, the J gene TRBJ2-3; no firm D call. CDR3 length: 13 amino acids. V shed 3 bases and J shed 4 bases, with 8 bases lying between them. In DNA, the CDR3 is TGTGCCAGCAGTTTTGTTAACTCAGATACGCAGTATTTT. Its protein is CASSFVNSDTQYF.

V is TRBV2 and J is TRBJ1-1; 8 bases match TRBD1. In germline, CDR1 is SNHLY, CDR2 FYNNEI. The junction had 10 bases not matched to a gene; V was cut back by 7 bases and J by 6 bases. The CDR3 spans 14 residues. CDR3 DNA: TGTGCCAGCATGTTTTCAGGGGGCCTGGCTGAAGCTTTCTTT. Translating it yields CASMFSGGLAEAFF. Drawing the rest from reference TRBV2 and TRBJ1-1, the complete variable domain is EPEVTQTPSHQVTQMGQEVILRCVPISNHLYFYWYRQILGQKVEFLVSFYNNEISEKSEIFDDQFSVERPDGSNFTLKIRSTKLEDSAMYFCASMFSGGLAEAFFGQGTRLTVV.